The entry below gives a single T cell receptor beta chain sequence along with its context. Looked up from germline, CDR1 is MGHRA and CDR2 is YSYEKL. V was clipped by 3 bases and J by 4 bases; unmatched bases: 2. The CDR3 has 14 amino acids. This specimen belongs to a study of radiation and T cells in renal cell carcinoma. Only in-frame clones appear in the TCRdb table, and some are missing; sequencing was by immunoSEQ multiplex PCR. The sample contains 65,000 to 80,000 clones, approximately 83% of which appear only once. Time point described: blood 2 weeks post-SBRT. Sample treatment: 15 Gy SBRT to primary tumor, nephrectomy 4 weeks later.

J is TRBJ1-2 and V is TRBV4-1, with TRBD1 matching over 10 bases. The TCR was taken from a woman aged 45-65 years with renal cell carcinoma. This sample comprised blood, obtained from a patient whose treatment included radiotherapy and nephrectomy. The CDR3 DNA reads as TGCGCCAGCAGCCATCGGACAGGGGGCTATGGCTACACCTTC. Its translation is CASSHRTGGYGYTF.